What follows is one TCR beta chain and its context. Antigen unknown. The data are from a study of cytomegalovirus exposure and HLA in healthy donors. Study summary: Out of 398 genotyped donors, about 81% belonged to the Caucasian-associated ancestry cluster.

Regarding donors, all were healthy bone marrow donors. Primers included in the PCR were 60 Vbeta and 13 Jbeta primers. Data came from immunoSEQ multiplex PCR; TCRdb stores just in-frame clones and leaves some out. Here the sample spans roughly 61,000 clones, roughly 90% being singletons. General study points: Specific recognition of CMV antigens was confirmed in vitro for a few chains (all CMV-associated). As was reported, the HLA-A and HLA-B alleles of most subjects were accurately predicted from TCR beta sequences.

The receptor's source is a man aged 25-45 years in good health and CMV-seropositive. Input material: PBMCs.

CDR3 in amino acids: CASSYGGYSYEQYF. The CDR3, as DNA: TGTGCCAGCAGCTACGGAGGGTACTCCTACGAGCAGTACTTC. The chain has TRBV11-1 and TRBJ2-5; TRBD2 is a possible D gene (6 bases). The better agreement between TRBJ2-7 and the DNA end casts doubt on the J call. CDR1 is SGHAT and CDR2 is FQDESV in the germline V gene (reference sequence). The CDR3 has 14 residues.